The entry below gives a single TCR beta chain sequence along with its context. As yet, its antigen is unknown. The germline V and J ends were trimmed by 6 bases and 3 bases, with 12 bases remaining between them. The germline CDR1 and CDR2 sequences are MNHEY and SVGAGI. The CDR3 consists of 13 residues. This sample stems from a study of cytomegalovirus exposure and HLA in healthy donors. Points from the study as a whole: Cytomegalovirus-associated TCR beta chains were listed, numbering around 150.

Measured with immunoSEQ multiplex PCR; TCRdb has only the in-frame clones, and not every one. The table records about 130,000 clones, 89% of them present only once. Source material: PBMCs. The TCR originated in a woman younger than 30 in good health and CMV-seronegative. V gene TRBV6-5 combines with J gene TRBJ2-7; possibly TRBD1 for D (6 bases). In DNA, the CDR3 is TGTGCCAGCAGCCGGACAGAGAGCTACGAGCAGTACTTC. It encodes CASSRTESYEQYF.